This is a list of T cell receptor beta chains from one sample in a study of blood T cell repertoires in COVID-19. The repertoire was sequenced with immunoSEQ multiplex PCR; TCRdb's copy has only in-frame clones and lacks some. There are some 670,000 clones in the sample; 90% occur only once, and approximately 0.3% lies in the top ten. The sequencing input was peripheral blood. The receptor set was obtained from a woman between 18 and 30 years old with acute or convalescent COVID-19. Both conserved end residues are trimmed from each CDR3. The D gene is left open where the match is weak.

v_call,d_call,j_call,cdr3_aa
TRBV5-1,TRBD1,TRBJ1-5,ASKPGTGAAYSNQPQH
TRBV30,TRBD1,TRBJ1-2,AWGPRLSGQGKGYT
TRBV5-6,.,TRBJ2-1,ASSLVVYNEQF
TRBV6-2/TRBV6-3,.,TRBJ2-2,ASSYSDRITGELF
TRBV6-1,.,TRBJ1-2,ASSEKPGWGYT
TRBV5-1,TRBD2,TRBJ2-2,ASSAGGNTGELF
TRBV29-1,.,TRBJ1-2,SVGGAANYGYT
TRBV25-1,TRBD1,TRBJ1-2,ASREDRGDGYT
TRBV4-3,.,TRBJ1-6,ASSQDGSSYNSPLH
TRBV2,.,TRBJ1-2,ASGAANYGYT
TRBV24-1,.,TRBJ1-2,ATSDSLTGRGVYT
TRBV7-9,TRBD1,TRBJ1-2,ASSLSTWTGLNYGYT
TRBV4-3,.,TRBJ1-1,ASSQEGGPEAF
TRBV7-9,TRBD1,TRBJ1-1,ASSLGQGFTEAF
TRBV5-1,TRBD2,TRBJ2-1,ASSPRTSGNNEQF
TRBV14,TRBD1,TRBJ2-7,ASSPMTGTVYEQY
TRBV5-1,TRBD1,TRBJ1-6,ASSVGQVDNSPLH
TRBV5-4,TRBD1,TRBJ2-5,ASSLRTGGGETQY
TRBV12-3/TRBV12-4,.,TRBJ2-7,ASRSGEYEQY
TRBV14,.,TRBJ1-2,ASSQGTLLPQSSRSGYT
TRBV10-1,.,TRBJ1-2,ASRSRGGYT
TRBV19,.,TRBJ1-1,ASSIVRNTEAF
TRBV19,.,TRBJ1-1,ASSKDRLSATEAF
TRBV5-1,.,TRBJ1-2,ASSFAGVGYGYT
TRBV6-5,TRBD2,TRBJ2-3,ASMIAGPRDTQY
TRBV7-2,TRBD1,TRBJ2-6,ASSLQGAPSGANVLT
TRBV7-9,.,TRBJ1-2,ASFDFYGYT
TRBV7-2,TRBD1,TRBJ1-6,ASSLVGWAGGGSPLH
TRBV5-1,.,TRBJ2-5,ASTPSGIETQY
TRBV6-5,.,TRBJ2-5,ASRDSNQETQY
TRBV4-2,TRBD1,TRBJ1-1,ASSQADREASEAF
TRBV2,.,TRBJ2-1,ASPPWRTPNEQF
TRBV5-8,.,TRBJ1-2,ASSPLGGAVYGYT
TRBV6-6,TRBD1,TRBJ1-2,ASSYSPQGENGYT
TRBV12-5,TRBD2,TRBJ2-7,ASGPGAGNSYEQY
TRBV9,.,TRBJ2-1,ASSKGGGLLLF
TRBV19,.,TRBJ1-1,ASSIAGAGTEAF
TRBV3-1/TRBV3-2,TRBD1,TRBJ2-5,ASSPGTGKGQETQY
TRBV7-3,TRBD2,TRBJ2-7,ASSPTRGGEQY
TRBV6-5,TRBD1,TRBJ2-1,ASSTGGASYNEQF
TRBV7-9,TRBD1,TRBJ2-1,ASSSGGGFSHEQF
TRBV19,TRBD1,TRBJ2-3,ASSNDRVSTDTQY
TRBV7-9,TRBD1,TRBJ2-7,ASSLIGQAESLEYEQY
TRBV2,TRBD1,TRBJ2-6,ASKRTGGISGANVLT
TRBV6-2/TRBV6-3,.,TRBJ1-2,ASSYSRDTAYGYT
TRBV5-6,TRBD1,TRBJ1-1,ASSLAYRGPLGTEAF
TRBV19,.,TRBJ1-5,ASEKTDRVGNQPQH
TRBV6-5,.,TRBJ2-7,ASSNRDTSYEQY
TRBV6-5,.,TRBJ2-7,ASDSWDNPYEQY
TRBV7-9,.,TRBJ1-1,ASSLSDVGRVKSEAF
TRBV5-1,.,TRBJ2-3,ASSLYAGSTDTQY
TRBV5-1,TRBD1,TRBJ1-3,ASSSAGTDSGNTIY
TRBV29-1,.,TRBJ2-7,SVESPGYEQY
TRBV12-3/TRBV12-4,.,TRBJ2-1,ASSSLRDEQF
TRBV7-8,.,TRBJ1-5,ASSLSGVRGWDQPQH
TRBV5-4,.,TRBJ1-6,ASSLEQMNSPLH
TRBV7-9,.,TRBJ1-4,ASSLGPRGRCGTNEKLF